The 3 T cell receptor beta chains listed next were all sequenced from one sample in a study of OX40 agonist ivuxolimab in advanced cancers. Clones were sequenced by immunoSEQ multiplex PCR, and TCRdb holds only the in-frame ones, with some missing. In the table there are about 74,000 clones, around 80% of which are singletons. The sample consisted of CD4+ or CD8+ T cells sorted from blood, taken in a trial of the OX40 agonist ivuxolimab. The receptors were gathered from an adult with an advanced solid tumor such as melanoma, head and neck, liver or kidney cancer.

The chain combines TRBV28 with TRBJ2-7; D call uncertain. CDR1 is MDHEN, CDR2 SYDVKM, per germline. The CDR3 contains 12 residues. Trimming took off 6 bases at V and 6 bases at J, with 12 bases between the two ends. The CDR3 DNA follows: TGTGCCAGCAGGATCCATCCAAGCGAGCAGTACTTC. Translated: CASRIHPSEQYF.

This chain uses TRBV19 with TRBJ2-2; weak D call: TRBD1 (5 bases). Between the trimmed V and J ends, which lost 3 bases and 6 bases, there was a span of 8 bases. The CDR3 sequence is 13 residues long. CDR1 and CDR2 (germline): LNHDA, SQIVND (reference sequence). The DNA of the CDR3 is TGTGCCAGTAGTATCCAGGGATCCGGGGAGCTGTTTTTT. It translates to CASSIQGSGELFF.

V is TRBV19 and J is TRBJ2-2; no clear D gene. The V end lost 7 bases, the J end lost 1 base, and 7 bases lay between the germline ends. CDR3 length: 13 amino acids. The germline gives CDR1 LNHDA, CDR2 SQIVND (reference sequence). CDR3 residues: CASTRRNTGELFF. The CDR3 nucleotides are TGTGCCAGTACGCGGCGGAACACCGGGGAGCTGTTTTTT.